The next 25 T cell receptor beta chains were all read from a single sample in a study of blood T cell repertoires in COVID-19 (TCRdb year 2020). Library preparation employed the immunoSEQ multiplex PCR assay. TCRdb mirrors the immuneACCESS table, restricted to in-frame sequences. Some clones are absent from its copies; in checked studies, under half trace to an unresolved V gene, and the reason for the others is unknown. In all, the sample holds 150,000 to 190,000 clones, and roughly four fifths of those were seen once. Under 9.5% of the sample goes to the ten largest clones. Sequenced: PBMCs or T cells enriched from blood (not recorded which). These receptor sequences come from a man aged 50 to 60 who had recovered from COVID-19.

This clone appeared a few times. J is TRBJ1-1 and V is TRBV30; TRBD1 matches at 7 bases. Trimming cost V 2 bases and J 6 bases; bases outside gene matches: 12. The germline V gene has CDR1 GTSNPN and CDR2 SVGIG (reference sequence). The CDR3 runs 15 residues. CDR3 region: CAWSPKTGQQAEAFF. DNA for the CDR3: TGTGCCTGGAGTCCAAAGACGGGACAGCAAGCTGAAGCTTTCTTT. The whole variable domain, filled in from reference TRBV30 and TRBJ1-1, reads SQTIHQWPATLVQPVGSPLSLECTVEGTSNPNLYWYRQAAGRGLQLLFYSVGIGQISSEVPQNLSASRPQDRQFILSSKKLLLSDSGFYLCAWSPKTGQQAEAFFGQGTRLTVV.

The V gene is TRBV30, the J gene TRBJ2-7, with TRBD1 as a possible D gene (6 bases). Trimming removed 7 bases at V and 2 bases at J, with 15 bases between. The CDR3 loop spans 13 amino acids. CDR1 and CDR2 (germline): GTSNPN, SVGIG (reference sequence). The chain's CDR3 is CALKIDRPYEQYF. CDR3 coding DNA: TGTGCCTTAAAAATTGACAGGCCCTACGAGCAGTACTTC.

The chain combines TRBV19 with TRBJ1-1, with 7 bases aligning to TRBD1. CDR3 length equals 15 residues. From germline, CDR1 is LNHDA and CDR2 SQIVND (reference sequence). V shed 4 bases and J 0 bases; nucleotides not matched to a gene: 5. The CDR3 DNA reads as TGTGCCAGTAGTACAACGGGACAGATGAACACTGAAGCTTTCTTT. Encoded protein: CASSTTGQMNTEAFF.

The chain is built from TRBV4-1 and TRBJ2-1, with a possible D match to TRBD2 (6 bases). The V gene's germline CDR1 is MGHRA and CDR2 YSYEKL. V was pared by 1 base and J by 0 bases, with 7 bases between. The CDR3 length is 15 residues. This chain's CDR3 is CASSQVGGSYNEQFF. Written as DNA, the CDR3 is TGCGCCAGCAGCCAAGTGGGGGGCTCCTACAATGAGCAGTTCTTC.

CDR3 coding DNA: TGTGCCAGCAGCCAAGAAGCGGGATTTCGAGGCTACACCTTC. The encoded protein is CASSQEAGFRGYTF. J is TRBJ1-2 and V is TRBV3-1 (or the pseudogene TRBV3-2); D ambiguous. The CDR3 sequence is 14 residues long. Trimming took off 0 bases at V and 8 bases at J, with 13 bases between the two ends. Germline CDR1 and CDR2: LGHDT and YNNKEL (reference sequence).

The chain has TRBV12-2 and TRBJ1-2; the D call of TRBD1 is as the table states it, not checked on the DNA. TRBV12-2 is a listed pseudogene. The CDR3 is made up of 15 amino acids. The CDR3, as DNA: TGTGCAAGTCGCTTAATCCAGGGAAGTCGCTGCGGCTACACCTTC. It yields the protein CASRLIQGSRCGYTF.

The CDR3: CASSPRWGVQEKLFF. For the CDR3, the DNA is TGTGCCAGCAGTCCCCGGTGGGGGGTTCAAGAAAAACTGTTTTTT. This chain links TRBV2 with TRBJ1-4, with D possibly TRBD1 on 5 matching bases. Germline V CDR1 and CDR2: SNHLY, FYNNEI. The CDR3 loop spans 15 amino acids. Trimming left V 5 bases short and J 8 bases short, with 18 bases between.

There are a few counts of this clone. The chain joins TRBV18 to TRBJ1-1; D remains ambiguous. CDR1 KGHSH and CDR2 LQKENI come from the germline V gene. Trimming left V 2 bases short and J 0 bases short, with 10 bases between. The CDR3 length is 15 residues. For the CDR3, the DNA is TGTGCCAGCTCACCAACGGGAAGGATGAACACTGAAGCTTTCTTT. It specifies CASSPTGRMNTEAFF.

This sequence joins TRBV5-4 and TRBJ2-2; D is uncertain. V was cut by 4 bases and J by 3 bases, with 10 bases left in between. The CDR3 spans 14 residues. Germline lookup yields CDR1 SGHNT and CDR2 YYREEE (reference sequence). CDR3 nucleotides: TGTGCCAGCAGCCCTAACACAGACACCGGGGAGCTGTTTTTT. It is translated as CASSPNTDTGELFF. Full variable domain (remainder filled in from reference TRBV5-4 and TRBJ2-2): ETGVTQSPTHLIKTRGQQVTLRCSSQSGHNTVSWYQQALGQGPQFIFQYYREEENGRGNFPPRFSGLQFPNYSSELNVNALELDDSALYLCASSPNTDTGELFFGEGSRLTVL.

This clone appeared a single time. The rearrangement uses TRBV20-1 and TRBJ1-2; D gene uncertain. This CDR3 spans 13 amino acids. Germline CDR1 reads DFQATT; CDR2 reads SNEGSKA (reference sequence). V dropped 3 bases and J dropped 4 bases, with 12 bases sitting between them. The DNA of the CDR3 is TGCAGTGCTAGTCCTGAGACGGGCTATGGCTACACCTTC. Translating gives CSASPETGYGYTF.

The gene calls are TRBV12-3 or TRBV12-4 and TRBJ1-5, with TRBD1 as a possible D gene (5 bases). There are 13 residues in the CDR3. V was cut by 6 bases and J by 7 bases, with 13 bases left in between. The CDR3 DNA is TGTGCCAGCAGCGAACTCCAGGGACAGCCCCAGCATTTT. This codes for CASSELQGQPQHF.

The rearrangement links TRBV11-2 to TRBJ2-7; 10 bases align to TRBD1. Germline trimming cut 4 bases from V and 5 bases from J; bases unmatched to any gene: 5. This CDR3 spans 14 amino acids. The germline V gene encodes CDR1 SGHAT and CDR2 FQNNGV. The CDR3 DNA sequence: TGTGCCAGCAGCTCGACAGGGGGCTTGAACGAGCAGTACTTC. Its protein product is CASSSTGGLNEQYF.

The V call is TRBV2, the J call TRBJ2-5, with 9 bases identical to TRBD2. V was clipped by 10 bases and J by 1 base; unmatched bases: 10. CDR3 length equals 15 residues. Germline V gene data show CDR1 as SNHLY and CDR2 as FYNNEI. Here the CDR3 DNA reads TGTGCCATTCTCGACCGGACTAGCGCCCAAGAGACCCAGTACTTC. Translation gives CAILDRTSAQETQYF. Using reference TRBV2 and TRBJ2-5 for the parts outside the CDR3, the full variable domain is EPEVTQTPSHQVTQMGQEVILRCVPISNHLYFYWYRQILGQKVEFLVSFYNNEISEKSEIFDDQFSVERPDGSNFTLKIRSTKLEDSAMYFCAILDRTSAQETQYFGPGTRLLVL.

The gene calls are TRBV19 and TRBJ1-4; 12 bases match TRBD1. Germline-derived CDR1 and CDR2 are LNHDA and SQIVND (reference sequence). The CDR3 spans 18 residues. V dropped 5 bases and J dropped 7; count of bases not matched to a gene: 14. The CDR3 spells CASSPDRDRGRVGEKLFF. The CDR3 DNA is TGTGCCAGTAGTCCCGACCGGGACAGGGGGCGGGTTGGTGAAAAACTGTTTTTT.

This sequence joins TRBV6-5 and TRBJ2-7; tentatively, D is TRBD1 (6 bases). Germline CDR1 and CDR2: MNHEY and SVGAGI. The CDR3 has 14 amino acids. V lost 5 bases, J lost 5 bases, and 16 bases lay in between. The DNA of the CDR3 is TGTGCCAGCAGTCGACACAGGGCGAAGGACGAGCAGTACTTC. Amino acids: CASSRHRAKDEQYF.

The chain links TRBV7-2 to TRBJ2-5; D ambiguous. CDR3 length: 14 residues. Germline V gene lookup returns CDR1 SGHTA and CDR2 FQGNSA. V lost 2 bases and J lost 4, with 11 bases in between. This CDR3 is CASSLTQPSETQYF. CDR3 bases: TGTGCCAGCAGCTTAACACAGCCCTCAGAGACCCAGTACTTC.

This clone was found once. V and J are TRBV30 and TRBJ1-2; 7 nucleotides align to TRBD1. The CDR3 totals 12 residues. V trimming: 3 bases; J trimming: 3 bases; junction bases outside the gene matches: 1. Germline-derived CDR1 and CDR2 are GTSNPN and SVGIG (reference sequence). The CDR3 loop reads CAWSQGDYGYTF. In DNA, the CDR3 is TGTGCCTGGAGCCAGGGGGACTATGGCTACACCTTC.

The V gene is TRBV11-3, the J gene TRBJ2-3, with TRBD2 identical over 8 bases. CDR1 SGHNT and CDR2 YENEEA come from the germline V gene. The V segment lost 1 base and the J segment 4 bases; nucleotides outside the gene matches: 1. The CDR3 loop spans 14 amino acids. CDR3 in amino acids: CASSLAGGPDTQYF. The CDR3 DNA reads as TGTGCCAGCAGCTTAGCGGGGGGGCCAGATACGCAGTATTTT.

V usage is TRBV5-4 and J usage is TRBJ2-5; TRBD1 agrees at 9 bases. J was trimmed by 5 bases and V by 2 bases; bases with no gene match: 4. CDR1 SGHNT and CDR2 YYREEE come from the germline V gene (reference sequence). CDR3 size: 14 residues. The CDR3 is CASSLTGGRETQYF. The CDR3 nucleotides are TGTGCCAGCAGCTTAACAGGGGGCCGTGAGACCCAGTACTTC.

V is TRBV7-2 and J is TRBJ1-1; D possibly corresponds to TRBD1 (5 bases). Deletions cut 2 bases from V and 0 bases from J, with 13 bases between. This CDR3 is 16 amino acids long. CDR1 is SGHTA and CDR2 is FQGNSA in the germline V gene. The CDR3 region is CASSLTAGLMNTEAFF. The DNA of the CDR3 is TGTGCCAGCAGCTTAACGGCGGGACTCATGAACACTGAAGCTTTCTTT.

The chain is built from TRBV18 and TRBJ1-2; 9 nucleotides match TRBD1. The germline V gene encodes CDR1 KGHSH and CDR2 LQKENI. This CDR3 is built from 15 residues. J was trimmed by 0 bases and V by 6 bases; bases with no gene match: 5. This CDR3 is CASSLGQGTNYGYTF. Written as DNA, the CDR3 is TGTGCCAGCTCCCTCGGACAGGGGACTAACTATGGCTACACCTTC.

V and J are TRBV30 and TRBJ2-4, with 9 bases matching TRBD2. Germline CDR1 GTSNPN, CDR2 SVGIG (reference sequence). The CDR3 covers 15 residues. Trimming at V came to 4 bases and at J to 8 bases, leaving 12 bases not matched to a gene. DNA for the CDR3: TGTGCCTGGAACCTAGCGGGGTACCTAGGGGACATTCAGTACTTC. Its protein product is CAWNLAGYLGDIQYF.

The chain uses TRBV9 and TRBJ2-2; 10 positions match TRBD2. Trimming removed 0 bases from V and 7 bases from J; junction bases left unmatched: 6. Germline V CDR1 and CDR2: SGDLS, YYNGEE. The CDR3 length is 16 residues. Here the CDR3 reads CASSVDSGGPGGELFF. Here the CDR3 DNA reads TGTGCCAGCAGCGTAGATAGCGGGGGGCCTGGCGGGGAGCTGTTTTTT.

This clone was counted a few times. V gene TRBV9 combines with J gene TRBJ1-3; D might be TRBD1 (5 bases). There are 16 residues in the CDR3. Germline-derived CDR1 and CDR2 are SGDLS and YYNGEE. V lost 0 bases and J lost 3, with 13 bases in between. The CDR3 reads CASSVVAQGGGNTIYF. The CDR3 DNA reads as TGTGCCAGCAGCGTAGTCGCTCAGGGTGGTGGAAACACCATATATTTT.

This chain joins TRBV27 and TRBJ2-2, with D unresolved. Germline assignment: CDR1 MNHEY and CDR2 SMNVEV (reference sequence). CDR3 length equals 12 residues. V was clipped by 6 bases and J by 5 bases, with 7 bases between them. The chain's CDR3 is CASRPGTGELFF. For the CDR3, the DNA is TGTGCCAGCAGGCCCGGGACCGGGGAGCTGTTTTTT.